These T cell receptor beta chains were read from a single sample in a study of Graves' ophthalmopathy and Graves' hyperthyroidism. TCRdb processed the multiplex PCR reads anew with MiXCR; each CDR3 protein has one entry. Of over a million distinct CDR3 sequences in the sample, 36% were seen once. Sample: peripheral blood or thyroid tissue (not recorded which). The receptors shown here come from an adult man with Graves' hyperthyroidism. Both conserved end residues are part of each CDR3. The D gene is left open where the match is weak. The listing skips clone size in some rows; elsewhere it reads once, few, many or a size class.

d_gene,j_gene,abundance,v_gene,CDR3aa,CDR3nt
TRBD2,TRBJ2-2,.,TRBV7-2,CASSLAQAGGAGELFF,TGTGCCAGCAGCTTAGCTCAAGCGGGAGGGGCCGGGGAGCTGTTTTTT
TRBD2,TRBJ2-7,many,TRBV7-2,CASSAPTSGPFYEQYF,TGTGCCAGCAGCGCCCCGACTAGCGGCCCCTTCTACGAGCAGTACTTC
.,TRBJ1-1,many,TRBV6-2/TRBV6-3,CASSGRMFEAFF,TGTGCCAGCAGTGGACGGATGTTTGAAGCTTTCTTT
.,TRBJ1-2,.,TRBV2,CASSAKRVPGANYGYTF,TGTGCCAGCAGTGCTAAGAGGGTCCCAGGGGCTAACTATGGCTACACCTTC
TRBD1,TRBJ1-1,many,TRBV20-1,CSAETGGLSVEAFF,TGCAGTGCGGAAACAGGGGGCCTATCGGTGGAAGCTTTCTTT
TRBD2,TRBJ2-5,many,TRBV20-1,CSARVVGLAGGETQYF,TGCAGTGCTAGAGTGGTAGGGCTAGCGGGAGGAGAGACCCAGTACTTC
.,TRBJ2-7,many,TRBV20-1,CSASHTFYEQYF,TGCAGTGCTAGTCACACGTTCTACGAGCAGTACTTC
.,TRBJ1-2,.,TRBV29-1,CSVVWGGYTF,TGCAGCGTTGTTTGGGGGGGCTACACCTTC
.,TRBJ2-5,many,TRBV20-1,CSAILLAHSERQETQYF,TGCAGTGCTATTTTACTCGCCCATTCCGAAAGGCAAGAGACCCAGTACTTC
.,TRBJ1-2,few,TRBV19,CASSEPRGANYGYTF,TGTGCCAGTAGCGAGCCTAGGGGGGCAAACTATGGCTACACCTTC
.,TRBJ1-1,.,TRBV29-1,CSVEGAENTEAFF,TGCAGCGTTGAGGGGGCAGAGAACACTGAAGCTTTCTTT
TRBD1,TRBJ1-5,.,TRBV20-1,CSLQTGVGNQPQHF,TGCAGTCTACAGACAGGGGTTGGCAATCAGCCCCAGCATTTT
.,TRBJ1-1,.,TRBV15,CATSSPRGRGGGGDTEAFF,TGTGCCACCAGCAGCCCCCGGGGTAGGGGAGGAGGCGGGGACACTGAAGCTTTCTTT
.,TRBJ2-7,many,TRBV10-2,CASSELIGNSHEQYF,TGCGCCAGCAGTGAGTTAATAGGGAACTCCCACGAGCAGTACTTC
.,TRBJ2-7,many,TRBV5-6,CASTMGDPTPYEQYF,TGTGCCAGCACCATGGGGGATCCGACGCCCTACGAGCAGTACTTC
.,TRBJ1-4,many,TRBV2,CASSQTVTNEKLFF,TGTGCCAGCAGTCAGACAGTCACTAATGAAAAACTGTTTTTT
TRBD1,TRBJ2-2,.,TRBV7-9,CASSLKGRGSGELFF,TGTGCCAGCAGCTTAAAGGGCAGGGGGTCCGGGGAGCTGTTTTTT
TRBD1,TRBJ2-2,.,TRBV19,CASSSHPGQGTNTGELFF,TGTGCCAGTAGCTCTCACCCGGGACAGGGAACGAACACCGGGGAGCTGTTTTTT
.,TRBJ1-4,many,TRBV7-9,CASSWVEKLFF,TGTGCCAGCAGCTGGGTTGAAAAACTGTTTTTT
.,TRBJ1-4,.,TRBV25-1,CASSWVGGGEKLFF,TGTGCCAGCAGTTGGGTAGGGGGGGGGGAAAAACTGTTTTTT
.,TRBJ2-5,many,TRBV5-6,CASSLAGRFGTQYF,TGTGCCAGCAGCTTGGCCGGCCGATTTGGGACCCAGTACTTC
.,TRBJ2-7,few,TRBV6-5,CASRTGRGTYEQYF,TGTGCCAGCAGAACAGGGCGCGGGACCTACGAGCAGTACTTC
TRBD2,TRBJ2-7,many,TRBV7-9,CASSHRGLASEQYF,TGTGCCAGCAGCCATCGGGGACTAGCGTCCGAGCAGTACTTC
.,TRBJ1-2,many,TRBV29-1,CSVASPGSANYGYTF,TGCAGCGTGGCCTCTCCGGGGAGCGCTAACTATGGCTACACCTTC
.,TRBJ2-5,.,TRBV29-1,CSPEGRSIETQYF,TGCAGCCCCGAGGGCAGGTCGATCGAGACCCAGTACTTC
.,TRBJ1-1,.,TRBV30,CAWTGGRPEAFF,TGTGCCTGGACGGGAGGGCGGCCTGAAGCTTTCTTT
TRBD1,TRBJ2-7,.,TRBV4-1,CASSPIGDRADEQYF,TGCGCCAGCAGCCCGATCGGGGACAGGGCTGACGAGCAGTACTTC
.,TRBJ1-3,many,TRBV19,CASTDPWYGNTIYF,TGTGCCAGTACCGACCCATGGTACGGAAACACCATATATTTT
.,TRBJ1-5,.,TRBV30,CAWARAGPSNQPQHF,TGTGCCTGGGCTAGGGCAGGGCCAAGCAATCAGCCCCAGCATTTT
TRBD1,TRBJ2-5,many,TRBV7-8,CASSIQQGGETQYF,TGTGCCAGCAGCATCCAACAGGGGGGAGAGACCCAGTACTTC
.,TRBJ2-5,.,TRBV5-1,CASSLGPGRGGQETQYF,TGCGCCAGCAGCTTGGGACCGGGACGGGGAGGTCAAGAGACCCAGTACTTC
.,TRBJ2-7,.,TRBV10-3,CAIGDRTSSSYEQYF,TGTGCCATCGGAGACCGGACTTCCAGCTCCTACGAGCAGTACTTC
.,TRBJ2-7,many,TRBV6-1,CASSVRQGLEQYF,TGTGCCAGCAGTGTACGTCAGGGTTTAGAGCAGTACTTC
TRBD1,TRBJ2-5,.,TRBV29-1,CSVTGTGNQETQYF,TGCAGCGTGACCGGGACAGGGAACCAAGAGACCCAGTACTTC
.,TRBJ1-6,many,TRBV20-1,CSARLGFSYNSPLHF,TGCAGTGCTAGGTTGGGGTTTTCCTATAATTCACCCCTCCACTTT
TRBD2,TRBJ2-7,.,TRBV10-3,CANRRWSGRFYEQYF,TGTGCCAACCGCCGGTGGAGCGGGAGGTTCTACGAGCAGTACTTC
.,TRBJ2-2,many,TRBV10-3,CAIMGTQPMTGPGELFF,TGTGCCATCATGGGGACCCAACCCATGACCGGTCCCGGGGAGCTGTTTTTT
TRBD1,TRBJ1-5,.,TRBV9,CASSPGDSSNQPQHF,TGTGCCAGCTCACCCGGGGACAGCTCCAATCAGCCCCAGCATTTT
.,TRBJ1-2,.,TRBV12-3/TRBV12-4,CASSLAPGGSGGYTF,TGTGCCAGCAGTTTAGCGCCGGGAGGAAGTGGTGGCTACACCTTC
TRBD2,TRBJ2-5,.,TRBV28,CASIHGREETQYF,TGTGCCAGCATCCATGGGCGGGAGGAGACCCAGTACTTC
.,TRBJ1-1,many,TRBV14,CASSQSRLMNTEAFF,TGTGCCAGCAGCCAGTCCAGGCTAATGAACACTGAAGCTTTCTTT
.,TRBJ2-5,few,TRBV25-1,CASSTGSQETQYF,TGTGCCAGCAGCACAGGGTCCCAAGAGACCCAGTACTTC
.,TRBJ2-7,.,TRBV28,CASSEKGNRDEQYF,TGTGCCAGCAGTGAGAAGGGGAATAGGGACGAGCAGTACTTC
.,TRBJ2-2,few,TRBV6-5,CASRNRAGELFF,TGTGCCAGCAGAAACCGGGCCGGGGAGCTGTTTTTT
TRBD2,TRBJ2-5,once,TRBV7-2,CASRPTAGMFEETQYF,TGTGCCAGCAGACCCACAGCGGGAATGTTTGAAGAGACCCAGTACTTC
.,TRBJ2-5,few,TRBV2,CASSLRGSRRETQYF,TGTGCCAGCAGCTTAAGGGGATCTCGCAGAGAGACCCAGTACTTC
.,TRBJ2-7,many,TRBV20-1,CSAEDRDFGSYEQYF,TGCAGTGCCGAGGACCGGGACTTTGGCTCCTACGAGCAGTACTTC
TRBD1,TRBJ2-3,.,TRBV29-1,CSVPARTGTDTQYF,TGCAGCGTCCCAGCCCGGACAGGCACAGATACCCAGTATTTT
.,TRBJ1-5,many,TRBV20-1,CSAAGQLNQPQHF,TGCAGTGCGGCGGGACAACTCAATCAGCCCCAGCATTTT
TRBD1,TRBJ1-2,.,TRBV29-1,CSVDETGDGYTF,TGCAGCGTTGATGAGACAGGGGACGGCTACACCTTC
.,TRBJ2-7,few,TRBV7-8,CASSFERGEEQYF,TGTGCCAGCAGCTTCGAACGGGGTGAGGAGCAGTACTTC
.,TRBJ2-5,.,TRBV7-2,CASSAALGGHQTQYF,TGTGCCAGCAGCGCCGCCTTGGGTGGTCACCAGACCCAGTACTTC